A selection of T cell receptor beta chains follows, all from one sample in a study of sequential checkpoint blockade in melanoma. Generated by immunoSEQ multiplex PCR, the TCRdb table keeps only in-frame clones and is missing some. The sample lists thousands of clones; about 28% were seen once. The sample consisted of tumor tissue (inferred from file names), taken from a patient given nivolumab and ipilimumab in sequence. All receptors come from a human donor with melanoma. Both conserved end residues are part of each CDR3. Fields, in order: clone size, V gene, J gene, D gene, CDR3 DNA, CDR3 protein. The D gene is left open where the match is weak. For some rows the clone size is stated as once, few or many, or as a class when expanded; others skip it.

medium-sized,TRBV4-1,TRBJ1-4,NA,TGCGCCAGCAGCCAAGAGAGGGGAGCTAATGAAAAACTGTTTTTT,CASSQERGANEKLFF
few,TRBV11-3,TRBJ2-1,NA,TGTGCCAGCAGCCCCCATGGGGGGGCCCACAATGAGCAGTTCTTC,CASSPHGGAHNEQFF
many,TRBV11-3,TRBJ2-5,TRBD2,TGTGCTAGCAGCTTAGGACGCCTAGCGGGTATGCAAGAGACCCAGTACTTC,CASSLGRLAGMQETQYF
medium-sized,TRBV11-3,TRBJ1-1,TRBD1,TGTGCCAGCAGCTCCTCCCTGACAGGGAAGGAGGAAGCTTTCTTT,CASSSSLTGKEEAFF
few,TRBV11-3,TRBJ2-1,NA,TGTGCCAGCAGCTCGCCGACTCTCCCAAATGAGCAGTTCTTC,CASSSPTLPNEQFF
NA,TRBV6-8,TRBJ2-2,TRBD2,TGTGCCATCAGCACTAGCGAGGGGAACACCGGGGAGCTGTTTTTT,CAISTSEGNTGELFF
NA,TRBV5-1,TRBJ2-1,NA,TGCGCCAGCAGCACCGGGAGCTCCTACAATGAGCAGTTCTTC,CASSTGSSYNEQFF
few,TRBV30,TRBJ2-3,NA,TGTGCCTGGAGTGTACGGGTCCCCCCAGATACGCAGTATTTT,CAWSVRVPPDTQYF
NA,TRBV6-8,TRBJ2-3,TRBD2,TGTGCCAGCAGCTCGAATAGCGGGAGCCGCGATACGCAGTATTTT,CASSSNSGSRDTQYF
many,TRBV11-3,TRBJ1-3,NA,TGTGCCAGCAGCTTGGGGGCCGGTTCTCAAGGCACCATATATTTT,CASSLGAGSQGTIYF
NA,TRBV28,TRBJ1-1,NA,TGTGCCAGCGATTGGTGGGCCCGACACACTGAAGCTTTCTTT,CASDWWARHTEAFF